This is a list of T cell receptor beta chains from one sample in a study of control samples from healthy donors and cancer patients. TCRdb keeps only in-frame clones here, not all; method: immunoSEQ multiplex PCR. The table includes 95,000 to 150,000 clones, approximately 89% detected once. Sequencing input: blood. The source is a man aged 35 to 55 in good health. Both conserved end residues are part of each CDR3. The order of the fields is V gene, clone size, J gene, D gene, CDR3 DNA, CDR3 protein. The D gene is left open where the match is weak. Some rows have no size entry. The others give once, few or many, or a class for an expanded clone.

TRBV20-1	once	TRBJ1-2	-	TGCAGTGCTAGTCAAACAGGGCCCGGCTACACCTTC	CSASQTGPGYTF
TRBV6-2/TRBV6-3	-	TRBJ1-1	TRBD1	TGTGCCAGCAGTCTCCAGGGGGCGAAGGGCACTGAAGCTTTCTTT	CASSLQGAKGTEAFF
TRBV25-1	-	TRBJ2-7	-	TGTGCCAGCAGTGGACCCTACGAGCAGTACTTC	CASSGPYEQYF
TRBV5-1	once	TRBJ2-2	-	TGCGCCAGCAGCCGCGGGCCGGGGGGCGCGAACACCGGGGAGCTGTTTTTT	CASSRGPGGANTGELFF
TRBV30	-	TRBJ1-6	TRBD1	TGTGCCTGGGTTAACGACAGGGGCAGATCACCCCTCCACTTT	CAWVNDRGRSPLHF
TRBV5-4	-	TRBJ2-2	-	TGTGCCAGCAGCTTGAGACTATACGACACCGGGGAGCTGTTTTTT	CASSLRLYDTGELFF
TRBV30	-	TRBJ1-2	-	TGTGCCTGGAGTGGCCCAGGAGGGGGTCTTAACTATGGCTACACCTTC	CAWSGPGGGLNYGYTF
TRBV24-1	-	TRBJ1-2	-	TGTGCCACCAGTGACCCGGACAGCTATGGCTACACCTTC	CATSDPDSYGYTF
TRBV5-6	-	TRBJ2-7	TRBD2	TGTGCCAGCAGCGGGGGGACTACCTACGAGCAGTACTTC	CASSGGTTYEQYF
TRBV6-6	-	TRBJ1-5	-	TGTGCCAGCAGTTACGGCTCTGCGGCGGGGGGTCAGCCCCAGCATTTT	CASSYGSAAGGQPQHF
TRBV6-6	-	TRBJ1-2	-	TGTGCCAGCAGTTACCCGGGACCCCCTTGGGGCGGCTACACCTTC	CASSYPGPPWGGYTF
TRBV18	-	TRBJ1-1	TRBD1	TGTGCCAGCTCTCCCAAGCAGGGGGCGTTGAACACTGAAGCTTTCTTT	CASSPKQGALNTEAFF
TRBV18	-	TRBJ2-1	-	TGTGCCAGCTCACCCGCGAATGAGCAGTTCTTC	CASSPANEQFF
TRBV7-2	-	TRBJ1-1	-	TGTGCCAGCAGCTCCCTAAGACTCGGGGGGAAAGCTTTCTTT	CASSSLRLGGKAFF
TRBV7-2	-	TRBJ2-2	-	TGTGCCAGCAGCTTAATGGGTCTTACTGGGGAGCTGTTTTTT	CASSLMGLTGELFF
TRBV11-3	-	TRBJ2-7	-	TGTGCCAGCAGCGGTGCCTACGAGCAGTACTTC	CASSGAYEQYF
TRBV27	few	TRBJ1-2	-	TGTGCCAGCAGTTTAAGCATCGGTAACTATGGCTACACCTTC	CASSLSIGNYGYTF
TRBV11-3	-	TRBJ2-7	TRBD1	TGTGCCAGCAGCTGGACAGGGGCAACCTACGAGCAGTACTTC	CASSWTGATYEQYF
TRBV4-2	-	TRBJ2-5	-	TGTGCCAGCAGCCGCGGCAGTACACAAGAGACCCAGTACTTC	CASSRGSTQETQYF
TRBV7-9	-	TRBJ2-1	-	TGTGCCAGCAACAAGCTCTCCGGGCCACCCTCCCAGTTCTTC	CASNKLSGPPSQFF
TRBV15	-	TRBJ2-5	TRBD2	TGTGCCACCGCCGGGTCTAGCGGTGACCAGGAGACCCAGTACTTC	CATAGSSGDQETQYF
TRBV7-6	-	TRBJ1-1	-	TGTGCCAGCACCAGCGTTGAGGGACTGAACACTGAAGCTTTCTTT	CASTSVEGLNTEAFF
TRBV24-1	-	TRBJ1-5	-	TGTGCCACCAGAGACTCAGGGAACAATCAGCCCCAGCATTTT	CATRDSGNNQPQHF
TRBV7-2	-	TRBJ2-3	TRBD2	TGTGCCAGCAGCTTAGTCTATAGCGGGGGGGCCAGAGATACGCAGTATTTT	CASSLVYSGGARDTQYF
TRBV2	-	TRBJ2-1	-	TGTGCCAGCGGAGGGACCCGGAACAATGAGCAGTTCTTC	CASGGTRNNEQFF
TRBV7-9	-	TRBJ1-1	TRBD1	TGTGCCAGCACCAGACAGGGGTCAAACACTGAAGCTTTCTTT	CASTRQGSNTEAFF
TRBV23-1	-	TRBJ1-6	-	TGCGCCAGCAGTCTAAGGGGGCCCCTCCACTTT	CASSLRGPLHF
TRBV4-1	-	TRBJ2-2	-	TGCGCCAGCAGCCAAGTACGGAACACCGGGGAGCTGTTTTTT	CASSQVRNTGELFF
TRBV27	-	TRBJ2-1	TRBD1	TGTGCCAGCAGTTCCCCGGGACAGGGGGCTCGGAATGAGCAGTTCTTC	CASSSPGQGARNEQFF
TRBV19	-	TRBJ2-6	-	TGTGCCAGTAAGGTCAGTTTCTCTGGGGCCAACGTCCTGACTTTC	CASKVSFSGANVLTF
TRBV5-1	-	TRBJ1-1	-	TGCGCCAGCAGCTTGGGGGACGGGGCTAACACTGAAGCTTTCTTT	CASSLGDGANTEAFF
TRBV2	-	TRBJ2-3	-	TGTGCCAGCAGTGAAGCGCTGGGTCCCTCCACGCAGTATTTT	CASSEALGPSTQYF
TRBV9	-	TRBJ2-5	TRBD2	TGTGCCAGCAGCGTATCCCAGGGACTACAAGAGACCCAGTACTTC	CASSVSQGLQETQYF
TRBV28	-	TRBJ1-6	-	-	CASVGPGRGSSPLHF
TRBV7-9	-	TRBJ1-3	-	TGTGCCAGCAGCCTTACAATCTCTGGAAACACCATATATTTT	CASSLTISGNTIYF
TRBV5-1	-	TRBJ2-1	TRBD2	TGCGCCAGCAGCTTGGTCGGGGGGGGATACAATGAGCAGTTCTTC	CASSLVGGGYNEQFF
TRBV7-9	-	TRBJ1-2	-	TGTGCCAGCAGCTTAGTGCTCCCAGTCCATGGCTACACCTTC	CASSLVLPVHGYTF
TRBV6-1	-	TRBJ2-5	TRBD2	TGTGCCAGCAGTGAGGGCCGGGGGGGCCAAGAGACCCAGTACTTC	CASSEGRGGQETQYF
TRBV11-3	-	TRBJ1-2	TRBD1	TGTGCCAGCAGCTTAAAAATGTCGGCAGGGGGGATCTATGGCTACACCTTC	CASSLKMSAGGIYGYTF
TRBV4-1	-	TRBJ2-3	-	TGCGCCAGCAGCCAAGAAGGAACAGATACGCAGTATTTT	CASSQEGTDTQYF
TRBV29-1	-	TRBJ2-7	TRBD1	TGCAGCGTTGAAGGAGGAGACAGGGGGAACGAGCAGTACTTC	CSVEGGDRGNEQYF
TRBV3-1/TRBV3-2	-	TRBJ1-1	-	TGTGCCAGCAGCCGGGGGGGAACTGAAGCTTTCTTT	CASSRGGTEAFF
TRBV9	-	TRBJ2-1	-	TGTGCCAGCAGCCCCCCAGGATCCACAGACTCCTACAATGAGCAGTTCTTC	CASSPPGSTDSYNEQFF
TRBV9	-	TRBJ2-2	TRBD2	TGTGCCAGCAGCGTAGTGTCTAGCGGGTGGGGAACCGGGGAGCTGTTTTTT	CASSVVSSGWGTGELFF
TRBV11-3	-	TRBJ1-2	TRBD1	TGTGCCAGCAGCGGACAGGTTACGGATGGCTACACCTTC	CASSGQVTDGYTF
TRBV5-1	-	TRBJ1-1	-	TGCGCCAGCAGCTTGCCACAGATGAACACTGAAGCTTTCTTT	CASSLPQMNTEAFF
TRBV6-6	-	TRBJ1-1	TRBD1	TGTGCCAGCAGCGAGGAGCAGGGGGGGAACACTGAAGCTTTCTTT	CASSEEQGGNTEAFF
TRBV7-2	-	TRBJ2-3	TRBD2	TGTGCCAGCTCCCCCGGGGTAGCGGGGGGGCTCACAGATACGCAGTATTTT	CASSPGVAGGLTDTQYF